Listed below are T cell receptor beta chains from one sample, sequenced in a study of OX40 agonist ivuxolimab in advanced cancers. Here immunoSEQ multiplex PCR was the method, and the copy in TCRdb shows in-frame clones only, minus some. The data show 40,000 to 45,000 clones, around nine tenths seen once. This sample comprised CD4+ or CD8+ T cells sorted from blood, obtained in a trial of the OX40 agonist ivuxolimab. The receptors shown here come from an adult with an advanced solid tumor such as melanoma, head and neck, liver or kidney cancer. Both conserved end residues are part of each CDR3. The D gene is left open where the match is weak. The listing skips clone size in some rows; elsewhere it reads once, few, many or a size class.

NA NA TRBJ2-6 TRBV23-1 CASSLKPQQSRANVLTF TGCGCCAGCAGTCTTAAGCCGCAACAAAGTCGGGCCAACGTCCTGACTTTC
NA NA TRBJ2-7 TRBV5-5 CASSLRHSSSYEQYF TGTGCCAGCAGCCTAAGACACTCTAGCTCCTACGAGCAGTACTTC
few TRBD1 TRBJ1-1 TRBV6-6 CASSIDRATEAFF TGTGCCAGCAGCATAGACAGGGCCACTGAAGCTTTCTTT
NA NA TRBJ1-6 TRBV19 CASSPPRGSYNSPLHF TGTGCCAGTAGTCCGCCGAGGGGCTCCTATAATTCACCCCTCCACTTT
NA TRBD1 TRBJ2-2 TRBV5-6 CASSFDRENFGELFF TGTGCCAGCAGCTTCGACAGGGAGAATTTCGGGGAGCTGTTTTTT
NA TRBD1 TRBJ2-7 TRBV4-1 CASSQAGTAPYEQYF TGCGCCAGCAGCCAAGCCGGGACAGCCCCCTACGAGCAGTACTTC
NA NA TRBJ2-1 TRBV11-1 CASSLASIAAGVGEQFF TGTGCCAGCAGCTTAGCCTCCATAGCGGCCGGGGTTGGTGAGCAGTTCTTC
NA NA TRBJ1-1 TRBV6-6 CASSPRGRVTEAFF TGTGCCAGCAGCCCTCGGGGTCGGGTCACTGAAGCTTTCTTT
NA TRBD2 TRBJ2-3 TRBV28 CASLSGRGYTQYF TGTGCCAGCCTTAGCGGGCGGGGGTATACGCAGTATTTT
NA NA TRBJ1-5 TRBV6-1 CASSDVQIYSNQPQHF TGTGCCAGCAGTGATGTGCAGATATATAGCAATCAGCCCCAGCATTTT
NA NA TRBJ2-7 TRBV6-5 CASSSVGEQYF TGTGCCAGCAGTTCGGTCGGGGAGCAGTACTTC
once NA TRBJ1-3 TRBV6-1 CASSGYYRATGNTIYF TGTGCCAGCAGTGGATACTACAGAGCTACTGGAAACACCATATATTTT
NA NA TRBJ2-7 TRBV28 CASSSRFWQGHEQYF TGTGCCAGCAGCTCCCGTTTTTGGCAGGGCCACGAGCAGTACTTC
NA NA TRBJ2-5 TRBV4-1 CASSQDRTLWETQYF TGCGCCAGCAGCCAAGATAGAACCCTTTGGGAGACCCAGTACTTC
NA TRBD1 TRBJ2-1 TRBV5-1 CASSHTPRTGGGNEQFF TGCGCCAGCAGCCACACTCCCAGGACAGGGGGCGGCAATGAGCAGTTCTTC
NA TRBD1 TRBJ2-1 TRBV5-6 CASSLSGGAHNEQFF TGTGCCAGCAGCTTGTCAGGGGGCGCGCACAATGAGCAGTTCTTC
NA NA TRBJ2-7 TRBV5-1 CASSRLDRGYEQYF TGCGCCAGCAGCCGTCTTGATAGGGGGTACGAGCAGTACTTC
NA NA TRBJ2-7 TRBV30 CAWSWPARRSSYEQYF TGTGCCTGGAGCTGGCCTGCCAGGCGAAGCTCCTACGAGCAGTACTTC
NA NA TRBJ1-6 TRBV11-2 CASSSLTGYNSPLHF TGTGCCAGCAGCTCGCTGACAGGATATAATTCACCCCTCCACTTT
NA NA TRBJ1-2 TRBV5-8 CASSPRWVYGYTF TGTGCCAGCAGCCCCCGTTGGGTTTATGGCTACACCTTC
NA NA TRBJ1-4 TRBV4-2 CASSQARSATNEKLFF TGTGCCAGCAGCCAAGCAAGGTCAGCAACTAATGAAAAACTGTTTTTT
NA NA TRBJ2-7 TRBV15 CATSRDTPYEQYF TGTGCCACCAGCAGAGATACACCCTACGAGCAGTACTTC
NA TRBD2 TRBJ2-1 TRBV5-6 CASIPRTSGLYNEQFF TGTGCCAGCATCCCTAGGACTAGCGGGCTTTACAATGAGCAGTTCTTC
NA TRBD2 TRBJ2-3 TRBV5-1 CASSLTSGSTDTQYF TGCGCCAGCAGCTTGACTAGCGGAAGCACAGATACGCAGTATTTT
NA NA TRBJ2-7 TRBV28 CASSLYYEQYF TGTGCCAGCAGTTTATACTACGAGCAGTACTTC
NA TRBD2 TRBJ2-3 TRBV5-8 CASSWGLAGMSDTQYF TGTGCCAGCAGCTGGGGACTAGCGGGAATGTCAGATACGCAGTATTTT
NA TRBD1 TRBJ2-7 TRBV30 CAWSVGAGGSDEQYF TGTGCCTGGAGTGTGGGGGCAGGGGGTTCGGACGAGCAGTACTTC
NA NA TRBJ2-1 TRBV27 CASSRRLGNEQFF TGTGCCAGCAGTCGCCGGTTGGGGAATGAGCAGTTCTTC
NA NA TRBJ2-2 TRBV18 CASSPLGQLTNTGELFF TGTGCCAGCTCACCACTAGGACAACTCACTAACACCGGGGAGCTGTTTTTT
NA NA TRBJ2-7 TRBV19 CASSIDKGYEQYF TGTGCCAGTAGTATCGACAAAGGCTACGAGCAGTACTTC
NA NA TRBJ1-4 TRBV6-5 CASKGEKLFF TGTGCCAGCAAGGGTGAAAAACTGTTTTTT
NA TRBD1 TRBJ2-7 TRBV27 CASSRDRRYEQYF TGTGCCAGCAGTAGGGACAGGCGTTACGAGCAGTACTTC
NA NA TRBJ2-7 TRBV11-2 CASSPGAGASREQYF TGTGCCAGCAGCCCGGGGGCGGGAGCCTCCCGCGAGCAGTACTTC
NA NA TRBJ2-3 TRBV6-1 CARLRVHTDTQYF TGTGCCCGTCTGAGGGTCCACACAGATACGCAGTATTTT
NA TRBD1 TRBJ2-5 TRBV11-2 CASSFRTGSGQETQYF TGTGCCAGCAGCTTCCGGACAGGTTCAGGCCAAGAGACCCAGTACTTC
NA TRBD1 TRBJ2-7 TRBV5-1 CASSLVGTGGYEQYF TGCGCCAGCAGCTTGGTAGGGACAGGGGGCTACGAGCAGTACTTC
few TRBD2 TRBJ2-1 TRBV19 CASSIRAGLIAGKLSSYNEQFF TGTGCCAGTAGTATCCGAGCTGGCTTGATAGCGGGTAAATTAAGCTCCTACAATGAGCAGTTCTTC
once TRBD1 TRBJ1-1 TRBV29-1 CSVCTGEVNTEAFF TGCAGCGTCTGTACAGGGGAGGTGAACACTGAAGCTTTCTTT
NA NA TRBJ1-2 TRBV5-4 CASSLERGRGYGYTF TGTGCCAGCAGCTTGGAACGGGGCCGGGGCTATGGCTACACCTTC
NA NA TRBJ2-6 TRBV15 CATSRDGGRASGANVLTF TGTGCCACCAGCAGAGATGGGGGTCGGGCAAGTGGGGCCAACGTCCTGACTTTC
NA NA TRBJ2-7 TRBV6-6 CASSSVGGREYF TGTGCCAGCAGTTCCGTTGGGGGGCGGGAGTACTTC
NA NA TRBJ1-4 TRBV19 CASSIGPAVEKLFF TGTGCCAGTAGTATAGGTCCAGCCGTCGAAAAACTGTTTTTT
NA TRBD1 TRBJ2-7 TRBV4-2 CASSRADRDPSYEQYF TGTGCCAGCAGCCGCGCGGACAGGGACCCCTCCTACGAGCAGTACTTC
NA TRBD1 TRBJ1-4 TRBV7-9 CASHRGRANEKLFF TGTGCCAGCCACAGGGGCAGGGCTAATGAAAAACTGTTTTTT
NA NA TRBJ1-3 TRBV6-1 CATRRTNSGNTIYF TGTGCCACCCGGAGGACCAACTCTGGAAACACCATATATTTT
NA TRBD1 TRBJ1-2 TRBV19 CASSIVGQAYGYTF TGTGCCAGTAGTATAGTCGGACAGGCCTATGGCTACACCTTC
once NA TRBJ2-3 TRBV2 CASSAQGLPRTDTQYF TGTGCCAGCAGTGCCCAGGGACTCCCTAGGACAGATACGCAGTATTTT
NA TRBD1 TRBJ2-7 TRBV28 CASRDREPLYEQYF TGTGCCAGCCGTGACAGGGAGCCCCTCTACGAGCAGTACTTC
NA TRBD1 TRBJ2-7 TRBV9 CASSPPGTGSYEQYF TGTGCCAGCAGCCCCCCGGGGACAGGGTCCTACGAGCAGTACTTC
NA NA TRBJ2-7 TRBV7-2 CASSFALLGEQYF TGTGCCAGCAGCTTTGCACTACTAGGCGAGCAGTACTTC
NA TRBD1 TRBJ1-5 TRBV28 CASSSPNTGGGNQPQHF TGTGCCAGCAGTTCCCCAAATACAGGGGGTGGCAATCAGCCCCAGCATTTT
NA NA TRBJ1-1 TRBV2 CASRWTAEAFF TGTGCCAGCCGGTGGACAGCCGAAGCTTTCTTT
NA NA TRBJ2-5 TRBV27 CASSIWSDLETQYF TGTGCCAGCAGTATCTGGTCCGATTTGGAGACCCAGTACTTC
NA TRBD2 TRBJ2-7 TRBV6-6 CASRKGASGVYEQYF TGTGCCAGCAGGAAAGGGGCTAGCGGAGTATACGAGCAGTACTTC
NA TRBD1 TRBJ2-7 TRBV2 CASSEYRTGDYEQYF TGTGCCAGCAGTGAATATCGGACAGGGGACTACGAGCAGTACTTC
NA NA TRBJ2-1 TRBV7-3 CASSLGAGTYNEQFF TGTGCCAGCAGCCTGGGGGCAGGAACCTACAATGAGCAGTTCTTC
once NA TRBJ2-3 TRBV28 CASSLPSALTDTQYF TGTGCCAGCAGTTTACCCTCGGCTCTCACAGATACGCAGTATTTT
once NA TRBJ2-1 TRBV7-6 CASSFRLSYNEQFF TGTGCCAGCAGCTTTCGGCTGTCCTACAATGAGCAGTTCTTC
once NA TRBJ2-1 TRBV9 CASSSEGHAYNEQFF TGTGCCAGCAGCTCGGAGGGCCACGCCTACAATGAGCAGTTCTTC